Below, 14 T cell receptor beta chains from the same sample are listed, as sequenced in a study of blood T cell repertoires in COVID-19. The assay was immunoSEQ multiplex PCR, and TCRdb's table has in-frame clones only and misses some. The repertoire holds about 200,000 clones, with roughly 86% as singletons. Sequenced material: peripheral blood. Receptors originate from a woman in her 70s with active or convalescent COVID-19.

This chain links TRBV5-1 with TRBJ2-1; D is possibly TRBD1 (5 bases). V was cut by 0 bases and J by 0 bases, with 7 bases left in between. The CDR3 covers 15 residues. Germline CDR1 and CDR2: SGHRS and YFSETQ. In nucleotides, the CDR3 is TGCGCCAGCAGCTTGGAGCAGGGCTCCTACAATGAGCAGTTCTTC. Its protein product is CASSLEQGSYNEQFF.

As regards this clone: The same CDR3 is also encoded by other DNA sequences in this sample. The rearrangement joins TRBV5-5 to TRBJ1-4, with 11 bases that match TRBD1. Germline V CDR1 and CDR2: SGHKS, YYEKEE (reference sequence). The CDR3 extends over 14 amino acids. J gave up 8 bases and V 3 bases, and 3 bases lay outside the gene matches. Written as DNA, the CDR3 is TGTGCCAGCAGCTCCCGGACAGGGGGCGAAAAACTGTTTTTT. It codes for CASSSRTGGEKLFF.

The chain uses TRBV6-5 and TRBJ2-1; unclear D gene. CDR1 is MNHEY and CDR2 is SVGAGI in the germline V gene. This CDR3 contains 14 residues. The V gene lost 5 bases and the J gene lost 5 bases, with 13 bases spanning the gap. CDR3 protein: CASSLVERNNEQFF. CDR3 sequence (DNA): TGTGCCAGCAGTCTAGTCGAGAGGAACAATGAGCAGTTCTTC.

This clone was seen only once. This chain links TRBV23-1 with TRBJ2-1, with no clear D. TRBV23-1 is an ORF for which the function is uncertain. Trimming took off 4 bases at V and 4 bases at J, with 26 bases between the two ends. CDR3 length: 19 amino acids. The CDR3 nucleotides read TGCGCCAGCAGTCGGGCCAGTGTCGCAGTTCCCTATAATTACAATGAGCAGTTCTTC. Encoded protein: CASSRASVAVPYNYNEQFF.

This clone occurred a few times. The CDR3 region is CASSEWGLIAGANTGELFF. CDR3 DNA sequence: TGTGCCAGCAGTGAATGGGGTCTAATAGCGGGTGCTAACACCGGGGAGCTGTTTTTT. The chain couples TRBV2 to TRBJ2-2, with 7 bases that match TRBD2. The trim removed 2 bases at V and 2 bases at J, leaving 14 bases unmatched. The CDR3 loop spans 19 amino acids. Per germline, CDR1 SNHLY and CDR2 FYNNEI.

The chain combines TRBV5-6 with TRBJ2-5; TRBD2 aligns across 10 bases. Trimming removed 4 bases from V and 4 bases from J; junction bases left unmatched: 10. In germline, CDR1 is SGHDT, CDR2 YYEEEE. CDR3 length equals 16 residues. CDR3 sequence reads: CASSVLAGGRLETQYF. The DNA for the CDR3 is TGTGCCAGCAGCGTATTAGCGGGAGGCCGGTTAGAGACCCAGTACTTC.

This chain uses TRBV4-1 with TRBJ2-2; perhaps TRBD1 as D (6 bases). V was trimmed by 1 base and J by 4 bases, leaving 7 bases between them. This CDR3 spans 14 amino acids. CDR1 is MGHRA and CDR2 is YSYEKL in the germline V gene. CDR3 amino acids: CASSQVRGTGELFF. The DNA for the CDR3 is TGCGCCAGCAGCCAAGTCAGGGGCACCGGGGAGCTGTTTTTT.

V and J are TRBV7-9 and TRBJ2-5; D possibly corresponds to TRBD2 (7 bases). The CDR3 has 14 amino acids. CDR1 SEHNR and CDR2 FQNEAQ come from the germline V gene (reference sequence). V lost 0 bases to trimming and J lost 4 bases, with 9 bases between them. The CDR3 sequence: CASSLAGGLETQYF. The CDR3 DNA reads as TGTGCCAGCAGCTTAGCCGGGGGGCTAGAGACCCAGTACTTC. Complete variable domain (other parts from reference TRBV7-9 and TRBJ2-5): DTGVSQNPRHKITKRGQNVTFRCDPISEHNRLYWYRQTLGQGPEFLTYFQNEAQLEKSRLLSDRFSAERPKGSFSTLEIQRTEQGDSAMYLCASSLAGGLETQYFGPGTRLLVL.

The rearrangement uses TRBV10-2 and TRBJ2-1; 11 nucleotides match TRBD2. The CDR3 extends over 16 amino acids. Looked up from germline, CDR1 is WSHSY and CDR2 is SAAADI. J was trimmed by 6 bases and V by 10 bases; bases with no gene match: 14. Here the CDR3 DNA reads TGCGCCACCATGTTAGCGGGAGGGCCACAGGGCAATGAGCAGTTCTTC. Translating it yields CATMLAGGPQGNEQFF.

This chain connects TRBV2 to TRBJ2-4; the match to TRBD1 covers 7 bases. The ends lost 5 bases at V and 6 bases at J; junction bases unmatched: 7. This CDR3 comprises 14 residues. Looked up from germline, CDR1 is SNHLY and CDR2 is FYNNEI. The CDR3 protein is CASSFEGAPNIQYF. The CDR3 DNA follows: TGTGCCAGCAGTTTCGAGGGGGCCCCAAACATTCAGTACTTC. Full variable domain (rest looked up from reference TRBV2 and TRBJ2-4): EPEVTQTPSHQVTQMGQEVILRCVPISNHLYFYWYRQILGQKVEFLVSFYNNEISEKSEIFDDQFSVERPDGSNFTLKIRSTKLEDSAMYFCASSFEGAPNIQYFGAGTRLSVL.

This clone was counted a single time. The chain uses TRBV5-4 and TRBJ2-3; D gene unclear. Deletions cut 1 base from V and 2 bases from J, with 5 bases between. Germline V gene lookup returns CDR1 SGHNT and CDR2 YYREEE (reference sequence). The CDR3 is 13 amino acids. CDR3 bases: TGTGCCAGCAGCTTGTCTAACACAGATACGCAGTATTTT. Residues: CASSLSNTDTQYF.

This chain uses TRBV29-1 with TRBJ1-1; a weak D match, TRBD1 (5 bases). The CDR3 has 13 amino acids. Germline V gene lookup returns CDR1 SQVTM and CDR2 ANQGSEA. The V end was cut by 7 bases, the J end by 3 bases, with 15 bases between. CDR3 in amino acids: CSAPGLGDTEAFF. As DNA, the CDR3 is TGCAGCGCCCCTGGGTTAGGGGACACTGAAGCTTTCTTT.

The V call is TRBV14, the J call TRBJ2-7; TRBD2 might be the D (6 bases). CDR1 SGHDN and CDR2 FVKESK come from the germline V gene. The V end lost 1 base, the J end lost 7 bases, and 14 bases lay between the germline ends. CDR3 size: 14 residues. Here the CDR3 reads CASSQVALAGEQYF. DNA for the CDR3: TGTGCCAGCAGCCAAGTTGCGCTCGCGGGGGAGCAGTACTTC.

The DNA of the CDR3 is TGTGCCAGCAGCTGGACTAGCGTAGGGGGGGAGCTGTTTTTT. Amino acids: CASSWTSVGGELFF. V and J are TRBV5-6 and TRBJ2-2; 9 nucleotides agree with TRBD2. The germline V gene has CDR1 SGHDT and CDR2 YYEEEE. After removal of 3 bases from V and 8 bases from J, the junction contained 5 bases not matched to a gene. The CDR3 loop spans 14 amino acids.